One T cell receptor (beta chain) is described in this entry. This clone came up once. Its target antigen remains unknown. The record has no base qualities; no much larger clone is one base away. This entry comes from a study of shared T cell receptors in the human thymus (dated by TCRdb to the early 2020s). Study-level background: The study examined how self-reactive, shared T-cell receptor alpha chains are generated in the human thymus.

The CDR3 goes from the cysteine to the phenylalanine over 14 residues. The only DNA kept is the CDR3, 42 bases in frame from the first base. Cut back by 5 bases and 1 base, the V and J ends lie 11 bases apart. The germline V gene (reference sequence) sets CDR1 to PRHDT and CDR2 to FYEKMQ. The library was generated by the immunoSEQ multiplex PCR assay. The clones in this table, taken by TCRdb from immuneACCESS, are in-frame only. Not every clone is retained; where verified, under half of the shortfall comes from an unresolved V gene, and the cause of the rest is unknown. For this sample the table gives under 450,000 clones, of which about 95% were detected only once. The ten largest clones add up to roughly 0.021% of the sample.

This clonotype was obtained from a human donor. Sequenced: thymocytes. The V and J segments used are TRBV13 and TRBJ2-5; too little of a D gene remains to name it. The DNA reads TGTGCCAGCAGCCCCAGGTCCGGCCAAGAGACCCAGTACTTC. It translates as CASSPRSGQETQYF.